The clone carrying this T cell receptor beta chain was recorded many times. The antigen remains undetermined. Criteria for exclusion of patients were uncontrolled infection, other autoimmune disease, pregnancy or lactation. Losses at the gene ends were 4 bases for V and 4 bases for J; bases not matched to a gene: 8. Looked up from germline, CDR1 is SGHTA and CDR2 is FQGNSA. This CDR3 comprises 17 residues. This record belongs to a study of T cells in Graves' hyperthyroidism and ophthalmopathy. Points from the study as a whole: Most expanded thyroid clonotypes above 0.001 recurred in blood.

Amplification yielded TCR beta CDR3 regions, with RNA transcripts as the source. First-round RT-PCR with HTBI primers amplified the TCR CDR3 region. TCRdb ran MiXCR on the multiplex PCR reads and lists one entry per CDR3 protein. This sample yields 650,000 to 700,000 distinct CDR3 sequences, of which roughly 17% are seen a single time; 15% to 19% belongs to the top ten. This receptor was obtained from a man aged 45 to 65 with Graves' hyperthyroidism. The chain has TRBV7-2 and TRBJ1-4; 11 bases are shared with TRBD1. The specimen was blood. CDR3 residues: CASSSQAGTGGNEKLFF. For the CDR3, the DNA is TGTGCCAGCAGCTCCCAAGCCGGGACAGGGGGTAATGAAAAACTGTTTTTT.